The T cell receptor (beta chain) described here comes from a study of cytomegalovirus exposure and HLA in healthy donors. The study, taken as a whole, reports: The authors considered a cluster of highly shared sequence variants likely to be a sequencing artifact.

A multiplex PCR was run with 60 Vbeta primers and 13 Jbeta primers. Repertoires were generated with immunoSEQ multiplex PCR, while TCRdb's copy carries only in-frame clones and drops some. The data show over 150,000 clones, with around 77% seen just once and 1% held by the top ten. Remarks on this clone: Antigen: not known.

From germline, CDR1 is SQVTM and CDR2 ANQGSEA. The CDR3 has 15 amino acids. V lost 6 bases, J lost 4 bases, and 18 bases lay in between. Sequencing used PBMCs. This chain uses TRBV29-1 with TRBJ2-2; tentatively, D is TRBD1 (6 bases). The TCR comes from a woman between 45 and 60 years old in good health and CMV-seropositive. The CDR3 sequence: CSVVTGFAGTGELFF. Written as DNA, the CDR3 is TGCAGCGTCGTTACAGGGTTTGCAGGCACCGGGGAGCTGTTTTTT.